This TCR beta chain was documented in a study of blood T cell repertoires in COVID-19. The CDR3 runs to 14 residues. Trimming took off 5 bases at V and 0 bases at J, with 10 bases between the two ends. The germline CDR1 and CDR2 sequences are PRHDT and FYEKMQ (reference sequence). How the authors handled the data: Amplification of reference gene primers was used by the study to estimate nucleated cell counts. Profiled with immunoSEQ multiplex PCR; TCRdb holds only in-frame clones, not every one. Clonal size and the V and J genes are those of that table, whereas D and trimming came from the DNA. The data show about 140,000 clones, 70% to 85% seen once.

Sequencing was carried out using peripheral blood. The TCR originated in a man in his fifties or sixties with acute or convalescent COVID-19. The rearrangement joins TRBV13 to TRBJ1-1; D is ambiguous. CDR3 region: CASSPGTLNTEAFF. The CDR3 DNA reads TGTGCCAGCAGCCCAGGAACATTGAACACTGAAGCTTTCTTT.